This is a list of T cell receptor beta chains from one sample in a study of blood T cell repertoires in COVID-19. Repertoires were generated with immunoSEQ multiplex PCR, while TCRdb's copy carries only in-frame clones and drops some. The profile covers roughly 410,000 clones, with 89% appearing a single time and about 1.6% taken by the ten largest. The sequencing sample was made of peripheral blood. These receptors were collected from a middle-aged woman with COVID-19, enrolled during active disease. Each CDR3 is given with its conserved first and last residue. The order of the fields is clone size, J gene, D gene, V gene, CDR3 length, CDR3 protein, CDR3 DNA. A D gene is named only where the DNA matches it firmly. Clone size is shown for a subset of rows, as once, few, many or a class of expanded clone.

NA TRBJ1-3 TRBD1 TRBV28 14 CASRLGGLGNTIYF TGTGCCAGCAGACTAGGGGGCCTTGGAAACACCATATATTTT
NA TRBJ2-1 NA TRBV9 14 CASSVLDSYNEQFF TGTGCCAGCAGCGTTTTAGATTCCTACAATGAGCAGTTCTTC
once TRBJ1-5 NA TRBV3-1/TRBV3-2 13 CASSQFRNQPQHF TGTGCCAGCAGCCAATTCAGAAATCAGCCCCAGCATTTT
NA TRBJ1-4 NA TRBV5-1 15 CASSLMRGLGEKLFF TGCGCCAGCAGCTTGATGCGCGGGTTGGGCGAAAAACTGTTTTTT
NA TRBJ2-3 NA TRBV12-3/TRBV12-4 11 CASSSQGPQYF TGTGCCAGCAGTTCCCAGGGCCCGCAGTATTTT
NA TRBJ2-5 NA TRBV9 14 CASSGQRGGETQYF TGTGCCAGCAGCGGACAAAGGGGGGGAGAGACCCAGTACTTC
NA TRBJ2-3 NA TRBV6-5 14 CASSYPGVPDTQYF TGTGCCAGCAGTTATCCAGGGGTGCCAGATACGCAGTATTTT
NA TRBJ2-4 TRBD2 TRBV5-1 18 CASSLGTSGGAVKNIQYF TGCGCCAGCAGCTTGGGGACTAGCGGGGGGGCCGTAAAAAACATTCAGTACTTC
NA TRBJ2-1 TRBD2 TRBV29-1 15 CSHRWGTRIYNEQFF TGCAGCCACCGGTGGGGGACTAGGATATACAATGAGCAGTTCTTC
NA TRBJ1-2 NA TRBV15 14 CATSSDLPGYGYTF TGTGCCACCAGCAGTGACCTTCCGGGCTATGGCTACACCTTC
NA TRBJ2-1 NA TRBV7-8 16 CASSPLGLVSYNEQFF TGTGCCAGCAGCCCTTTGGGGCTAGTCTCCTACAATGAGCAGTTCTTC
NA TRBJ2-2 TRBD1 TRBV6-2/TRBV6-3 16 CASSPQTGGFTGELFF TGTGCCAGCAGTCCACAGACAGGGGGCTTCACCGGGGAGCTGTTTTTT
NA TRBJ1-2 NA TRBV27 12 CASSFQGYGYTF TGTGCCAGCAGTTTTCAGGGTTATGGCTACACCTTC
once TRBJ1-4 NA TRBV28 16 CASSWSIRVPNEKLFF TGTGCCAGCAGTTGGAGTATCAGGGTTCCTAATGAAAAACTGTTTTTT
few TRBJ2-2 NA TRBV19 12 CASSIVAGELFF TGTGCCAGTAGTATAGTAGCCGGGGAGCTGTTTTTT
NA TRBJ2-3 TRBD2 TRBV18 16 CASSPVLAGGSDTQYF TGTGCCAGCTCACCTGTCCTAGCGGGGGGATCAGATACGCAGTATTTT
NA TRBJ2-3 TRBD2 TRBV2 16 CASRPLAGGLGDTQYF TGTGCCAGCAGGCCACTAGCGGGGGGCCTCGGAGATACGCAGTATTTT
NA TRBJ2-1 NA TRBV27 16 CASTRPGHSSYNEQFF TGTGCCAGCACGCGCCCCGGACATAGCTCCTACAATGAGCAGTTCTTC
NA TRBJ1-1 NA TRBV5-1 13 CASRQEENTEAFF TGCGCCAGCAGGCAGGAGGAGAACACTGAAGCTTTCTTT
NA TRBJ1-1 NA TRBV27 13 CASSWGGNTEAFF TGTGCCAGCAGTTGGGGGGGGAACACTGAAGCTTTCTTT
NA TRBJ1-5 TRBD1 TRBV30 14 CAWDLGQWNQPQHF TGTGCCTGGGACTTGGGACAGTGGAATCAGCCCCAGCATTTT
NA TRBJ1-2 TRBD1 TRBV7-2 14 CASSWDRGQRGYTF TGTGCCAGCAGCTGGGACAGGGGGCAGCGGGGCTACACCTTC
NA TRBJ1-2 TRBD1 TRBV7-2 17 CASSLAGQGGSYYGYTF TGTGCCAGCAGCTTAGCTGGACAGGGTGGGTCCTACTATGGCTACACCTTC
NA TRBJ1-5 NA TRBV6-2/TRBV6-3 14 CASSSGVFNQPQHF TGTGCCAGCAGTTCAGGGGTCTTCAATCAGCCCCAGCATTTT
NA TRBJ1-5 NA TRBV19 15 CASSIGGRRGQPQHF TGTGCCAGTAGTATAGGGGGCAGGCGGGGTCAGCCCCAGCATTTT
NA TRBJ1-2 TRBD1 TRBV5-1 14 CASSFARGRDGYTF TGCGCCAGCAGCTTTGCCAGGGGGCGCGATGGCTACACCTTC
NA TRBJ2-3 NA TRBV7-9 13 CASSSLPTDTQYF TGTGCCAGCAGCTCCCTCCCCACAGATACGCAGTATTTT
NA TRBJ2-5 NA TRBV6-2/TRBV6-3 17 CASSYLRNSYNQETQYF TGTGCCAGCAGTTACCTTCGGAATAGCTATAACCAAGAGACCCAGTACTTC
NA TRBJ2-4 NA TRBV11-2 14 CASSPVQNKNIQYF TGTGCCAGCAGCCCTGTCCAGAACAAAAACATTCAGTACTTC
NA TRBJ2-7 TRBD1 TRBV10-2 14 CASTLQGALTEQYF TGCGCCAGCACGTTACAGGGGGCCCTTACGGAGCAGTACTTC
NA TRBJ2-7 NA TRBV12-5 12 CASGLGDYEQYF TGTGCTAGTGGTTTGGGCGACTACGAGCAGTACTTC
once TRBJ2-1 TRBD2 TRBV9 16 CASSGSTSGTYNEQFF TGTGCCAGCAGCGGGTCGACTAGCGGAACCTACAATGAGCAGTTCTTC
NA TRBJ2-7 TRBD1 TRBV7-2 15 CASSLGQGKGNEQYF TGTGCCAGCAGCTTAGGACAGGGGAAGGGAAACGAGCAGTACTTC
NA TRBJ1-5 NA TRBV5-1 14 CASSLEGAGQPQHF TGCGCCAGCAGCTTGGAAGGGGCAGGGCAGCCCCAGCATTTT
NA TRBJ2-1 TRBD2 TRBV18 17 CASSPPRLAGGNNEQFF TGTGCCAGCTCACCACCAAGACTAGCGGGAGGAAACAATGAGCAGTTCTTC
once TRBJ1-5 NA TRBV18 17 CASSPPPGRRGNQPQHF TGTGCCAGCTCGCCTCCACCGGGGAGACGGGGCAATCAGCCCCAGCATTTT
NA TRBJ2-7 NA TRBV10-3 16 CAISGRQGGGSYEQYF TGTGCCATCAGTGGCCGTCAGGGAGGGGGTTCCTACGAGCAGTACTTC
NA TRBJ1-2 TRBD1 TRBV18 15 CASSRQGASNYGYTF TGTGCCAGCTCACGACAGGGAGCGTCTAACTATGGCTACACCTTC
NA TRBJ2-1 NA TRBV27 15 CASRSQGALYNEQFF TGTGCCAGCAGGTCCCAGGGTGCCCTCTACAATGAGCAGTTCTTC
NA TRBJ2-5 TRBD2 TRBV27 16 CASSLRLAGPEGAQYF TGTGCCAGCAGTTTAAGACTAGCGGGGCCCGAAGGGGCCCAGTACTTC
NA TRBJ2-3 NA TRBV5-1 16 CASSSGAGGQTDTQYF TGCGCCAGCAGCTCCGGGGCGGGGGGACAGACAGATACGCAGTATTTT
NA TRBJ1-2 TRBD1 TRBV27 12 CASRKGQDGYTF TGTGCCAGCAGGAAGGGACAGGATGGCTACACCTTC